This T cell receptor (beta chain) stems from a study of monozygotic twins with inflammatory bowel disease. Whole-study results and caveats: For repertoire similarity, concordant twins did not differ from discordant twins, possibly because power was limited. TCRbeta diversity (inverse Simpson) was lower in IBD patients than in healthy co-twins. IBD patients exhibited fewer clonotypes shared with other individuals than healthy twins, particularly with disease activity. In the analysis, different T cell subtypes could not be told apart.

The CDR3 is 17 residues long. Germline CDR1 and CDR2: MGHRA and YSYEKL. Points on this clonotype: Its cognate antigen is unknown.

TCRdb derives one entry per CDR3 protein from the 5' RACE reads, leaving out DNA. The listing contains some 200,000 distinct CDR3 sequences. The receptor was derived from a human donor with ulcerative colitis or Crohn's disease, or a healthy co-twin of an affected twin (not recorded which). Sample: blood. This sequence joins TRBV4-1 and TRBJ2-2; the D call of TRBD2 rests on TCRdb alone, since no DNA is present to check it. This chain's CDR3 is CASSQDSGLADTGELFF.